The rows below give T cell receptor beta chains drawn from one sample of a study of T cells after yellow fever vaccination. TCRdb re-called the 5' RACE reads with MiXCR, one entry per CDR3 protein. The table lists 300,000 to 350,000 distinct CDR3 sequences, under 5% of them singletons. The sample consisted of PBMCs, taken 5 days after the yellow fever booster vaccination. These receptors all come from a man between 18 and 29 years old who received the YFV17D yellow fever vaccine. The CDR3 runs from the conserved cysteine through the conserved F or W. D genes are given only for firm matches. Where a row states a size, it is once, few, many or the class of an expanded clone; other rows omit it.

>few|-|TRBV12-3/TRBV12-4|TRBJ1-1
TGTGCCACCACCATCGGTGGCACTGAAGCTTTCTTT
CATTIGGTEAFF
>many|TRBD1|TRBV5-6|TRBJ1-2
TGTGCCAGCAGCCTAGGAATCCGGGACAGCCGGACCGGCTACACCTTC
CASSLGIRDSRTGYTF
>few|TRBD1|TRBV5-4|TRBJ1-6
TGTGCCAGCAGCTTGTCGGGACAGGGGAATTCACCCCTCCACTTT
CASSLSGQGNSPLHF
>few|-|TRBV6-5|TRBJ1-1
TGTGCCAGCAGCAGATACAAAGAGAAGGCTTTCTTT
CASSRYKEKAFF
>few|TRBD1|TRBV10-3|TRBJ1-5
TGTGCCCTCGGGACAGGGGGCATGAGGGGCAATCAGCCCCAGCATTTT
CALGTGGMRGNQPQHF
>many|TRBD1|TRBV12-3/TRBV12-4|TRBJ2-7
TGTGCCAGCAGTATAGAGACAGGGGCGGACGAGCAGTACTTC
CASSIETGADEQYF
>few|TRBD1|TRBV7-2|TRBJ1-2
TGTGCCAGCAGCTTAGGGGGACAGGGATTCTATGGCTACACCTTC
CASSLGGQGFYGYTF
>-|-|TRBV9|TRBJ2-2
TGTGCCAGCAGCGTAGGAACTTACACCGGGGAGCTGTTTTTT
CASSVGTYTGELFF
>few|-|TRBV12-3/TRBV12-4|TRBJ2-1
TGTGCCAGCAGGCTCCCCGGGGCCGGGAATCGGAATGAGCAGTTCTTC
CASRLPGAGNRNEQFF
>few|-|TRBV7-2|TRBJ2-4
TGTGCCAGCAGCTTAGACAGGGAAAACATTCAGTACTTC
CASSLDRENIQYF
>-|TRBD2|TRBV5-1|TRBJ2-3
TGCGCCAGCAGCTTGGGTCTTAGCGGGGGACGCACAGATACGCAGTATTTT
CASSLGLSGGRTDTQYF
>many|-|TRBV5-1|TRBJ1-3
TGCGCCATCGCGACCCCAGACACCCCGTACCCGGGAAACACCATATATTTT
CAIATPDTPYPGNTIYF
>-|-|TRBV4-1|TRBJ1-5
TGCGCCAGCAGCCAAGGAGTAAATAGCAATCAGCCCCAGCATTTT
CASSQGVNSNQPQHF
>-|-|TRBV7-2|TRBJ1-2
TGTGCCAGCAGCTTCGGGGAGGGTAGTCGATATGGCTACACCTTC
CASSFGEGSRYGYTF
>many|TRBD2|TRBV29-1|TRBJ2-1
TGCAGCGGTGAAGAGGCTAGCGGGGGATACAATGAGCAGTTCTTC
CSGEEASGGYNEQFF
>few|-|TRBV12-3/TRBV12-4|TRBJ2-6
TGTGCCAGCAGTAACGGACAGAGTACCCTCTCTGGGGCCAACGTCCTGACTTTC
CASSNGQSTLSGANVLTF
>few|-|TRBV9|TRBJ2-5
TGTGCCAGCAGCCCAGAAGGGGCCCAAGAGACCCAGTACTTC
CASSPEGAQETQYF
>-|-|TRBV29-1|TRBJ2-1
TGCAGCGTTGAAGGTCAGGGAGTATACAATGAGCAGTTCTTC
CSVEGQGVYNEQFF
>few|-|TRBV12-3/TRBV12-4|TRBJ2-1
TGTGCCAGCAGGACCGCGGGGAACCCCTACAATGAGCAGTTCTTC
CASRTAGNPYNEQFF
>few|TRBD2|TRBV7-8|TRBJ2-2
TGTGCCAGCACCGAAGAGGGACTAGCGGGTACGAACACCGGGGAGCTGTTTTTT
CASTEEGLAGTNTGELFF
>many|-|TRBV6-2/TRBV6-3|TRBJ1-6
TGTGCCAGCAAGTCATCCAGAACCAATTCACCCCTCCACTTT
CASKSSRTNSPLHF
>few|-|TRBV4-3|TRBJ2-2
TGCGCCAGCAGCCAAGACCGGGAGACGAACACCGGGGAGCTGTTTTTT
CASSQDRETNTGELFF
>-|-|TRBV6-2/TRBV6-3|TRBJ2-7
TGTGCCAGCCACTATCTAGCGAGAGCCTACGAGCAGTACTTC
CASHYLARAYEQYF
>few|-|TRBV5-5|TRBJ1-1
TGTGCCAGCAGCCCCCCATGGGGGGCTGAAGCTTTCTTT
CASSPPWGAEAFF
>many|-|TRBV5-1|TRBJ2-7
TGCGCCAGCAGCCGCGGAGGGGACTGGGACAGAAACTACGAGCAGTACTTC
CASSRGGDWDRNYEQYF
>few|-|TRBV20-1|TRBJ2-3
TGCAGTGCTCCCCTCTGGGCGGAGCAGTATTTT
CSAPLWAEQYF
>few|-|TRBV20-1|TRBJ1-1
TGCAGTGCTAGCAGGGGGAACACTGAAGCTTTCTTT
CSASRGNTEAFF
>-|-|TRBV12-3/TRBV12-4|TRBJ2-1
TGTGCCAGCAGTTTTTCCCGGATATTCCAGTTCTTC
CASSFSRIFQFF
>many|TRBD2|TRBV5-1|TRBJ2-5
TGCGCCAGCAGCAAGGGACTAGCGGGGGGGTACCAAGAGACCCAGTACTTC
CASSKGLAGGYQETQYF
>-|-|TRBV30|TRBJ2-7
TGTGCCTGGAGTGTAGGGCTAGCAACCTACGAGCAGTACTTC
CAWSVGLATYEQYF
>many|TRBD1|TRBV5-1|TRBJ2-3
TGCGCCAGCAGCTTGGGACAGGGTTTTACAGATACGCAGTATTTT
CASSLGQGFTDTQYF
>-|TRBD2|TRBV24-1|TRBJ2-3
TGTGCCACCACTAGCGGGGAGTACGATACGCAGTATTTT
CATTSGEYDTQYF
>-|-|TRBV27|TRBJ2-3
TGTGCCAGCAGTTTCGTCTTTCTGGCGGCGGACACAGATACGCAGTATTTT
CASSFVFLAADTDTQYF
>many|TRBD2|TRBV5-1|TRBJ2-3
TGCGCCAGTCGGGGCGGGGACTACACAGATACGCAGTATTTT
CASRGGDYTDTQYF
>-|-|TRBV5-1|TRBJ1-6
TGCGCCAGCAGCTCATCGGTCAGGGGAGGTAATTCACCCCTCCACTTT
CASSSSVRGGNSPLHF
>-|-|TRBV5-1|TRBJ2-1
TGCGCCAGCAGATTTCCGGGTGGTGGACGGACCAATGAGCAGTTCTTC
CASRFPGGGRTNEQFF
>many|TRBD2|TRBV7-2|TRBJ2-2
TGTGCCAGCAACCCGATGGGGACTAGAGGCACCGGGGAGCTGTTTTTT
CASNPMGTRGTGELFF
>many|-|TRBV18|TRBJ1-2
TGTGCCAGCTCACCCGGGACGGGGTACTATGGCTACACCTTC
CASSPGTGYYGYTF
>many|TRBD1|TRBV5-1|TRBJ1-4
TGCGCCAGCAGCCGGGGACAGGGAATTGCGACTAATGAAAAACTGTTTTTT
CASSRGQGIATNEKLFF
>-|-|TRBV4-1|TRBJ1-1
TGCGCCAGCAGCTATCCCGGGGCCGTAAACACTGAAGCTTTCTTT
CASSYPGAVNTEAFF
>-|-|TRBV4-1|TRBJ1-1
TGCGCCAGCAGCCGAGGGGCGAACACTGAAGCTTTCTTT
CASSRGANTEAFF